The clone carrying this T cell receptor beta chain was observed a handful of times. V lost 5 bases and J lost 4, with 6 bases in between. The CDR3 contains 12 residues. CDR1 is ENHRY, CDR2 SYGVKD, per germline. The sample belongs to a study of identical twins. Carrying unique molecular identifiers, the cDNA also gained a universal primer site through template switching. TCRdb reprocessed the 5' RACE reads via MiXCR and lists one record per CDR3 protein. The sample yields nearly 900,000 distinct CDR3 sequences, roughly an eighth seen once. The data also belong to a second study, concerning yellow fever vaccine responses in identical twins.

The receptor's source is a woman aged 18 to 35 in good health. Sequences were obtained from PBMCs. The chain combines TRBV10-3 with TRBJ1-5; D not resolved. CDR3 DNA: TGTGCCATCAGTTCCGGAAATCAGCCCCAGCATTTT. Amino acids: CAISSGNQPQHF.